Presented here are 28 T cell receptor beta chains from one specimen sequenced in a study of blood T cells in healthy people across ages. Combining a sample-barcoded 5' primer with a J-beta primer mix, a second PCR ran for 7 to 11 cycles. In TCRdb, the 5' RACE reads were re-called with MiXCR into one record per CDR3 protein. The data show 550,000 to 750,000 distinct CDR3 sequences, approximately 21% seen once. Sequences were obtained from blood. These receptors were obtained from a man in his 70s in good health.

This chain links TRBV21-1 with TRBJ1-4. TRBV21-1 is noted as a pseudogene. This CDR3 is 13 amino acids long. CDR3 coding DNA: TGTGCCAGCAGGGAGCCAACTAATGAAAAACTGTTTTTT. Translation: CASREPTNEKLFF.

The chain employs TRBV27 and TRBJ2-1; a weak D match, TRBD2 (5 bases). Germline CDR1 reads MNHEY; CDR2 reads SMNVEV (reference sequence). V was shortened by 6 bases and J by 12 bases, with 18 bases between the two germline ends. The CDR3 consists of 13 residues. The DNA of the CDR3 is TGTGCCAGCAGCCTACAGCGAGGGTCCGGGCAGTTCTTC. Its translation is CASSLQRGSGQFF.

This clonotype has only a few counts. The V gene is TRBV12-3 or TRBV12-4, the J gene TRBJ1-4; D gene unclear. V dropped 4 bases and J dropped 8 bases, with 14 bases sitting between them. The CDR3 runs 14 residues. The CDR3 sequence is CASSSSISGEKLFF. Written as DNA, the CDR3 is TGTGCCAGCAGTTCGTCCATTTCTGGGGAAAAACTGTTTTTT.

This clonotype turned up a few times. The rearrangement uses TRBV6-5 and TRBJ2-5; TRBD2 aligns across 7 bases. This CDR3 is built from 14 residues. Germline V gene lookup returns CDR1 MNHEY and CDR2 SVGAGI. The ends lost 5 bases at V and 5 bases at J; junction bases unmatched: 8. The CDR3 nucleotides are TGTGCCAGCAGTAGGGACTACCAATGGGAGACCCAGTACTTC. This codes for CASSRDYQWETQYF.

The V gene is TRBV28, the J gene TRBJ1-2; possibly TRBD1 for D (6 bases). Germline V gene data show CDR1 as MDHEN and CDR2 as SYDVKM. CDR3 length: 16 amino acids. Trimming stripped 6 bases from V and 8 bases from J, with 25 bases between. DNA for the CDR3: TGTGCCAGCAGCCCTAACCGACAGGCGAGATACTCGGGCTACACCTTC. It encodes CASSPNRQARYSGYTF.

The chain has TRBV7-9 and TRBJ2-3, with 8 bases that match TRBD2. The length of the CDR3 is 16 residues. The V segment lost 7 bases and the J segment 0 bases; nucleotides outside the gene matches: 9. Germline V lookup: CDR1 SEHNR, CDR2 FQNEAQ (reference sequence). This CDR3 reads CASTMGGRSSTDTQYF. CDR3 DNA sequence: TGTGCCAGCACGATGGGCGGGAGGTCTAGCACAGATACGCAGTATTTT.

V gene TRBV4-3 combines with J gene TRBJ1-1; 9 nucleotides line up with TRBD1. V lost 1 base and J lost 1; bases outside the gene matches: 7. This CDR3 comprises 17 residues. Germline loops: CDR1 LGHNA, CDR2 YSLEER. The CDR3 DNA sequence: TGCGCCAGCAGCCAAGGGATCAGGACAGGGGAGAACACTGAAGCTTTCTTT. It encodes CASSQGIRTGENTEAFF.

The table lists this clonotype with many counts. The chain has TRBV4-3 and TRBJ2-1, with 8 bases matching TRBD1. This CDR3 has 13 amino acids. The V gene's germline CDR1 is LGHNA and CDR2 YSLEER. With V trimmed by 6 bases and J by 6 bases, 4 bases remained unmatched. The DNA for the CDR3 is TGCGCCAGCAGATCCCAGGGGGCCAATGAGCAGTTCTTC. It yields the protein CASRSQGANEQFF.

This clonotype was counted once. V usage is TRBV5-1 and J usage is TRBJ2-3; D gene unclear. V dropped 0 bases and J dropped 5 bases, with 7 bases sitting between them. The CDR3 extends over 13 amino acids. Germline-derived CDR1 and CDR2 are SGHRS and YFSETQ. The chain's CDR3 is CASSLASRDTQYF. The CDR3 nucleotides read TGCGCCAGCAGCTTGGCCTCGAGAGATACGCAGTATTTT. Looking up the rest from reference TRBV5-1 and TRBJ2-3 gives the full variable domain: KAGVTQTPRYLIKTRGQQVTLSCSPISGHRSVSWYQQTPGQGLQFLFEYFSETQRNKGNFPGRFSGRQFSNSRSEMNVSTLELGDSALYLCASSLASRDTQYFGPGTRLTVL.

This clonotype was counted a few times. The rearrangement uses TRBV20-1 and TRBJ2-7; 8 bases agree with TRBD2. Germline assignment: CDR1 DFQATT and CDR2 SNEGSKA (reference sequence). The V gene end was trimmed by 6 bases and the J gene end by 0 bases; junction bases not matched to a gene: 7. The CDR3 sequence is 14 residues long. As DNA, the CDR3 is TGCAGTGCCCCCGGGACTAGGAGCTCCTACGAGCAGTACTTC. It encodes CSAPGTRSSYEQYF.

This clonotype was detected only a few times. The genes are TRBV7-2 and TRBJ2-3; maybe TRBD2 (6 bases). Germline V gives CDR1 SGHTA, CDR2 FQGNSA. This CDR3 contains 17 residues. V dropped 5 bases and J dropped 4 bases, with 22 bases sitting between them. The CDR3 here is CASSPTLSGRSADTQYF. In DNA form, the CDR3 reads TGTGCCAGCAGCCCAACCCTCTCCGGGAGATCGGCAGATACGCAGTATTTT.

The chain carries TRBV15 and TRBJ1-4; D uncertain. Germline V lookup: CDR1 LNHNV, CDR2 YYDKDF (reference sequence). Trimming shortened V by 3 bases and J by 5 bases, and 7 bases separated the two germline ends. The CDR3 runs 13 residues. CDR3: CATSSLWNEKLFF. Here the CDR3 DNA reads TGTGCCACCAGCAGTTTATGGAATGAAAAACTGTTTTTT. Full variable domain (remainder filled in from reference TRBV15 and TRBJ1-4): DAMVIQNPRYQVTQFGKPVTLSCSQTLNHNVMYWYQQKSSQAPKLLFHYYDKDFNNEADTPDNFQSRRPNTSFCFLDIRSPGLGDTAMYLCATSSLWNEKLFFGSGTQLSVL.

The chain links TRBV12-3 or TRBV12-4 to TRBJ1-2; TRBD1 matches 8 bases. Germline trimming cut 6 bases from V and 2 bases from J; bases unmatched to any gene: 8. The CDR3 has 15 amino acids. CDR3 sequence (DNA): TGTGCCAGCAGCTTGGGGGACAGGTTAAACTATGGCTACACCTTC. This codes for CASSLGDRLNYGYTF.

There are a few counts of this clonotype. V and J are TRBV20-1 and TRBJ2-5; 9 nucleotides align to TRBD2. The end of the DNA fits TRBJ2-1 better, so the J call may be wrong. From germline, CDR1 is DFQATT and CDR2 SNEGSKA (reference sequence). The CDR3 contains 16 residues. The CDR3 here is CSARPPGTSRENEQFF. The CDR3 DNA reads TGCAGTGCTAGACCCCCCGGGACTAGCAGGGAAAATGAGCAGTTCTTC.

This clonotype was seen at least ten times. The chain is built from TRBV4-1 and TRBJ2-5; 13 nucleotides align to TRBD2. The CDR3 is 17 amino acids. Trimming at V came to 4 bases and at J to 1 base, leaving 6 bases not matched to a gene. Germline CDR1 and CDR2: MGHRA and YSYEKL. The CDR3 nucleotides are TGCGCCAGCAGCCGCGCCGGGACTAGCGGGATCCAAGAGACCCAGTACTTC. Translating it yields CASSRAGTSGIQETQYF.

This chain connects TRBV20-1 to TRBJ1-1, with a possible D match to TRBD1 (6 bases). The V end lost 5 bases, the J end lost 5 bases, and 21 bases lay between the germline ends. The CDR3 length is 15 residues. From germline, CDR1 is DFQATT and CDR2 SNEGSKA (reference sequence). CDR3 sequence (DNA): TGCAGTGCTCTAGACGCAACCAGGGGAAGGACTGAAGCTTTCTTT. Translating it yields CSALDATRGRTEAFF.

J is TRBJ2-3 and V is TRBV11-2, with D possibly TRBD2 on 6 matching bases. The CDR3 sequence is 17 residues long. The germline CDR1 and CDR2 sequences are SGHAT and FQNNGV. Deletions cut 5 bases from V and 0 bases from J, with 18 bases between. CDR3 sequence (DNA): TGTGCCAGCAGCCCCAGACGGGGGACCATTAGCACAGATACGCAGTATTTT. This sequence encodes CASSPRRGTISTDTQYF.

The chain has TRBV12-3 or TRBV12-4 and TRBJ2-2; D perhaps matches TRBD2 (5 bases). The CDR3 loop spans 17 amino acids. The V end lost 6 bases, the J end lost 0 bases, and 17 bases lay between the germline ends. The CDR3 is CASSPQRVATNTGELFF. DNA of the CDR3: TGTGCCAGCAGCCCCCAGAGGGTAGCGACGAACACCGGGGAGCTGTTTTTT.

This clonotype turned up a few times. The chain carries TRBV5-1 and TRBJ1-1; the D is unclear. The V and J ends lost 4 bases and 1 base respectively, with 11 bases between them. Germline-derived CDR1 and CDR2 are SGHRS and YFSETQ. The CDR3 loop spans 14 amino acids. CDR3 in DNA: TGCGCCAGCAGCAACCTACAAGGGAACACTGAAGCTTTCTTT. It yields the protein CASSNLQGNTEAFF.

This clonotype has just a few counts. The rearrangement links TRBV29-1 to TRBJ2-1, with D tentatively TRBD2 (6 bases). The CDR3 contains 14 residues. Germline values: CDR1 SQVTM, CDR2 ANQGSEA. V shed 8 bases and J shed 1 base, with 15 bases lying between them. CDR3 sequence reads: CSTEGLLSYNEQFF. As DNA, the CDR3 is TGCAGCACGGAGGGACTTTTATCCTACAATGAGCAGTTCTTC.

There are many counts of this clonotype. DNA of the CDR3: TGCAGTGCTAGACCCCAGAGCCTGAGCTCCTACAATGAGCAGTTCTTC. Its protein is CSARPQSLSSYNEQFF. The chain is built from TRBV20-1 and TRBJ2-1; D unresolved. With 2 bases removed from V and 0 bases from J, the gap between germline ends came to 14 bases. Germline CDR1 reads DFQATT; CDR2 reads SNEGSKA (reference sequence). The CDR3 is made up of 16 amino acids.

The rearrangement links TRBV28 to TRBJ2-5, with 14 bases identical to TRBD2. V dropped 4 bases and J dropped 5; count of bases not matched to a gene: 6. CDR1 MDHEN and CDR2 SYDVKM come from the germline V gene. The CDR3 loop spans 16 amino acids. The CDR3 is CASSSGLAGGSETQYF. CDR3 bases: TGTGCCAGCAGTTCTGGACTAGCGGGGGGCTCGGAGACCCAGTACTTC.

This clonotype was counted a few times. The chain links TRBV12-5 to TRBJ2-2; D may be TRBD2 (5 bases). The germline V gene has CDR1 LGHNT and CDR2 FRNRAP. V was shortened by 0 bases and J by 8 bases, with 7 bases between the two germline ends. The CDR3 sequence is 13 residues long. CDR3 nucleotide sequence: TGTGCTAGTGGTTTGGTCGTAGCGGGGGAGCTGTTTTTT. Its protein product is CASGLVVAGELFF.

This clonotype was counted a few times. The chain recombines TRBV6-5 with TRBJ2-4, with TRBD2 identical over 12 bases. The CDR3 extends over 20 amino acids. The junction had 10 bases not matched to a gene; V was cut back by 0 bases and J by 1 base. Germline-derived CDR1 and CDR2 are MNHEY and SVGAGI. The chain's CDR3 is CASSYSLETSGSLAKNIQYF. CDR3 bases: TGTGCCAGCAGTTACTCGTTGGAGACTAGCGGGAGTTTGGCCAAAAACATTCAGTACTTC.

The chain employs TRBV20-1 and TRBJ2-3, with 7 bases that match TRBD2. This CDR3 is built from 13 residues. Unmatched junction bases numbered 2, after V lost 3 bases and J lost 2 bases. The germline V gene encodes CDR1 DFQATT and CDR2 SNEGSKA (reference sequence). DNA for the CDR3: TGCAGTGCTAGTCGGGAGGACACAGATACGCAGTATTTT. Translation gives CSASREDTDTQYF.

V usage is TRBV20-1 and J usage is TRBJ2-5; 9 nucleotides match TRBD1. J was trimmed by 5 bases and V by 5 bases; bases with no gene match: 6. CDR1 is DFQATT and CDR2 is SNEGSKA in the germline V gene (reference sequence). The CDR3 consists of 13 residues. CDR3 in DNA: TGCAGTGCTGGGCGAGACAGGGGGGAGACCCAGTACTTC. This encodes CSAGRDRGETQYF.

The DNA of the CDR3 is TGTGCCAGCAGCTTTGGCAGGGACGAGCAGTACTTC. Translated, it gives CASSFGRDEQYF. The genes are TRBV11-2 and TRBJ2-7; D is possibly TRBD1 (5 bases). The CDR3 is made up of 12 amino acids. In germline, CDR1 is SGHAT, CDR2 FQNNGV. V dropped 3 bases and J dropped 5 bases, with 8 bases sitting between them.

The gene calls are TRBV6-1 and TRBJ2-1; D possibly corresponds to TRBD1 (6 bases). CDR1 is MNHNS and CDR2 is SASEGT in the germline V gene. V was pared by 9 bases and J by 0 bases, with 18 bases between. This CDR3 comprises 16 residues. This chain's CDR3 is CASNPEVGGSYNEQFF. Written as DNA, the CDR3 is TGTGCCAGTAACCCGGAGGTAGGGGGCTCCTACAATGAGCAGTTCTTC.